This TCR beta chain was identified in a study of blood T cell repertoires in COVID-19. Study-level background: The United States, Italy and Spain were the sources of the acute and convalescent COVID-19 samples. PBMCs, B-cell-depleted T cells, or T cells were the source of the cDNA or gDNA that made up the material.

V was cut by 10 bases and J by 2 bases, with 21 bases left in between. The CDR3 has 16 residues. Germline lookup yields CDR1 LNHDA and CDR2 SQIVND (reference sequence). Methods used by the authors: Nucleated cell counts were estimated from reference gene primer amplification. Sequenced by immunoSEQ multiplex PCR; TCRdb stores in-frame clones only, minus some. D and trimming were read from the DNA, whereas the V and J calls and clone size are those reported in that table. The sample holds some 110,000 clones, roughly 80% seen once. The J gene is TRBJ2-1, the V gene TRBV19; a weak D match, TRBD2 (7 bases). The sequenced material came from peripheral blood. This TCR came from a woman in her 70s with acute or convalescent COVID-19. The CDR3, as DNA: TGTGCCACTGGCGGGGGCAACCAGTCCGCCTACAATGAGCAGTTCTTC. This gives the protein CATGGGNQSAYNEQFF. Using reference TRBV19 and TRBJ2-1 for the parts outside the CDR3, the full variable domain is DGGITQSPKYLFRKEGQNVTLSCEQNLNHDAMYWYRQDPGQGLRLIYYSQIVNDFQKGDIAEGYSVSREKKESFPLTVTSAQKNPTAFYLCATGGGNQSAYNEQFFGPGTRLTVL.